This TCR beta chain was documented in a study of cytomegalovirus exposure and HLA in healthy donors. The study's findings and limits: In a later analysis, CMV-associated beta chains were mostly HLA-associated, it appeared. It was only CMV serostatus that was available as immune exposure information.

PCR involved 60 Vbeta and 13 Jbeta primers. Clones were sequenced by immunoSEQ multiplex PCR, and TCRdb holds only the in-frame ones, with some missing. Altogether roughly 110,000 clones are present, over 75% being singletons, with the ten largest covering 3.6%. The CDR3 spans 15 residues. Germline V lookup: CDR1 MNHNY, CDR2 SVGAGI (reference sequence). J was trimmed by 0 bases and V by 7 bases; bases with no gene match: 6. Remarks on this clone: Its antigen is still unknown.

What was sequenced was PBMCs. This TCR was sampled from a man aged 55 to 70 in good health and CMV-seronegative. The gene calls are TRBV6-6 and TRBJ2-1; 7 positions match TRBD2. The CDR3 region has the DNA TGTGCCAGCACGGCTAGCGGACGCTCCTACAATGAGCAGTTCTTC. It translates to CASTASGRSYNEQFF.